A single sample is the source of the 7 T cell receptor beta chains below, sequenced in a study of T cells after yellow fever vaccination. MiXCR was run by TCRdb on the 5' RACE reads, yielding one entry per CDR3 protein. Of some 250,000 distinct CDR3 sequences in the sample, around 3.5% were seen once. Here the sequenced sample was PBMCs, taken 15 days after the yellow fever booster vaccination. These receptors all stem from a young man who received the YFV17D yellow fever vaccine.

This clonotype has a count of ten or more. This chain uses TRBV4-2 with TRBJ1-2, with TRBD1 as a possible D gene (5 bases). Trimming shortened V by 5 bases and J by 6 bases, and 19 bases separated the two germline ends. The CDR3 runs to 15 residues. Per the germline V gene, CDR1 is LGHNA and CDR2 is YNFKEQ. The CDR3 reads CASSSNPGPGHGYTF. CDR3 nucleotides: TGTGCCAGCAGCTCTAACCCGGGACCGGGACATGGCTACACCTTC.

This clonotype was recorded at least ten times. J is TRBJ1-1 and V is TRBV7-2, with a weak D call TRBD1 (6 bases). This CDR3 is built from 15 residues. CDR1 is SGHTA, CDR2 FQGNSA, per germline. Between the trimmed V and J ends, which lost 5 bases and 5 bases, there was a span of 18 bases. The CDR3 bases are TGTGCCAGCAGCCCCGAGGGGGGGTTGAGGACTGAAGCTTTCTTT. Protein product: CASSPEGGLRTEAFF.

This clonotype was seen many times. The rearrangement links TRBV4-1 to TRBJ2-1, with D possibly matching TRBD1 (5 bases). This CDR3 region has 13 residues. Between the trimmed V and J ends, which lost 3 bases and 8 bases, there was a span of 11 bases. CDR1 and CDR2 from the germline V gene are MGHRA and YSYEKL. The CDR3 loop is CASSQGWGDEQFF. The CDR3 nucleotides read TGCGCCAGCAGCCAGGGGTGGGGCGATGAGCAGTTCTTC.

The chain joins TRBV12-3 or TRBV12-4 to TRBJ2-2; no clear D. This CDR3 comprises 13 residues. The V and J ends lost 8 bases and 8 bases respectively, with 15 bases between them. Here the CDR3 DNA reads TGTGCCAGCTCTGAAAGCTTTGGGGGGGAGCTGTTTTTT. It specifies CASSESFGGELFF.

This clonotype was seen at least ten times. This chain uses TRBV5-6 with TRBJ2-3; 13 bases are shared with TRBD2. Germline V lookup: CDR1 SGHDT, CDR2 YYEEEE. V was pared by 5 bases and J by 4 bases, with 1 base of the junction left unmatched. The CDR3 is made up of 14 amino acids. The CDR3 DNA reads TGTGCCAGCAGTACTAGCGGGGGGGCAGATACGCAGTATTTT. Its translation is CASSTSGGADTQYF.

This clonotype showed up many times. The chain uses TRBV20-1 and TRBJ2-7, with TRBD2 matching 14 bases. CDR3 length: 14 residues. V lost 3 bases, J lost 7 bases, and 5 bases stayed unmatched. Germline CDR1 reads DFQATT; CDR2 reads SNEGSKA (reference sequence). As DNA, the CDR3 is TGCAGTGCTAGGGGGACTAGCGGGGGTAGGGAGCAGTACGTC. Translating it yields CSARGTSGGREQYV.

This clonotype was picked up many times. The J gene is TRBJ1-1, the V gene TRBV7-2; D may be TRBD1 (5 bases). Germline lookup yields CDR1 SGHTA and CDR2 FQGNSA. There are 17 residues in the CDR3. V shed 1 base and J shed 0 bases, with 15 bases lying between them. CDR3: CASSLVAPGGVNTEAFF. CDR3 nucleotides: TGTGCCAGCAGCTTAGTAGCACCCGGGGGGGTGAACACTGAAGCTTTCTTT.